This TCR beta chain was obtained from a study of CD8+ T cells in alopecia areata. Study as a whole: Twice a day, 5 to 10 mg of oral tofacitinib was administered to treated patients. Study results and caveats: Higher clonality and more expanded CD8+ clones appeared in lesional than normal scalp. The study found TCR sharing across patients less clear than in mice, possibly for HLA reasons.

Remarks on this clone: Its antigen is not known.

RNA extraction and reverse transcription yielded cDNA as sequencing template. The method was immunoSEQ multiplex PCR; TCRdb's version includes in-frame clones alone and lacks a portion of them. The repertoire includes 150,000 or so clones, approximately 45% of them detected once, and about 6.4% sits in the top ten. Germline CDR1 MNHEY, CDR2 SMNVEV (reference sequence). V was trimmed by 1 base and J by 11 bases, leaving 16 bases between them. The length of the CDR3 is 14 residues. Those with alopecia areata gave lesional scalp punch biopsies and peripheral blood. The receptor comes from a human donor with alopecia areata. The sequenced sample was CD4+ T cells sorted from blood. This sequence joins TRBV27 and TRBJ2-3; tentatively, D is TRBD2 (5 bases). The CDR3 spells CASSLFSSGVGQYF. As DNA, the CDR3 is TGTGCCAGCAGTTTATTCAGCTCCGGGGTTGGGCAGTATTTT.